Listed here is a single TCR beta chain. Other DNA sequences in this specimen translate into the identical CDR3. This sample was taken from a study of shared clonotypes between healthy human individuals. Data came from immunoSEQ multiplex PCR; TCRdb stores just in-frame clones and leaves some out. This sample has 850,000 to 1,100,000 clones; roughly 77% occur once, and the top ten carry over 0.8%. The CDR3 sequence is 12 residues long. The V end lost 5 bases, the J end lost 6 bases, and 9 bases lay between the germline ends. Germline V gene data show CDR1 as MNHNY and CDR2 as SVGAGI (reference sequence).

The chain has TRBV6-6 and TRBJ2-3, with D hard to call. The material sequenced was memory CD4+ T cells from PBMCs. The subset here: CD45RA-negative fraction. This clonotype was obtained from a man younger than 30 in good health. Some clones in this sample may be carry-over from other donors' samples. The CDR3 spells CASSPTPDTQYF. CDR3 DNA sequence: TGTGCCAGCAGTCCGACGCCGGATACGCAGTATTTT.